The present T cell receptor beta chain was sequenced within a study of blood T cell repertoires in COVID-19. Across the whole study: The United States, Italy and Spain supplied acute and convalescent COVID-19 samples. Nucleic acid was either cDNA or gDNA, and it came from T cells, B-cell-depleted T cells, or PBMCs.

Per the authors' pipeline: Amplification of reference gene primers provided the estimated nucleated cell counts. The table came from immunoSEQ multiplex PCR; TCRdb's copy has only in-frame clones and leaves some out. V, J and clone size are those of that table, while D and trimming were read from the DNA. Of about 34,000 clones in the sample, 85% to 90% were seen once. The CDR3 contains 18 residues. CDR1 SGHTA and CDR2 FQGTGA come from the germline V gene. V lost 0 bases to trimming and J lost 6 bases; unmatched junction nucleotides: 14. This chain uses TRBV7-3 with TRBJ2-1, with 7 bases fitting TRBD2. The source material was peripheral blood. The sequence came from a man between 65 and 85 years old with active COVID-19. CDR3 sequence: CASSLTISGTLNPNEQFF. The DNA of the CDR3 is TGTGCCAGCAGCTTAACGATCAGCGGGACTTTAAATCCCAATGAGCAGTTCTTC.